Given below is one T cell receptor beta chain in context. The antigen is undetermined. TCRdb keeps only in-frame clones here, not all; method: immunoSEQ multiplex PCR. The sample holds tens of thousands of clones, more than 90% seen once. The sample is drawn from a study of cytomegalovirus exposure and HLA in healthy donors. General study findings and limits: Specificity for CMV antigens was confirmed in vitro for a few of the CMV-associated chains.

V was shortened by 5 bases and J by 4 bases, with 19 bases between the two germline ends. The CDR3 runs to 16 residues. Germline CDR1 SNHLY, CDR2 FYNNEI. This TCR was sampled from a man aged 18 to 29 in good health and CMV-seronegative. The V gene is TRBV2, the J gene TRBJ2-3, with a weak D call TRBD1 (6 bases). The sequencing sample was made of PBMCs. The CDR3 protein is CASSPGHLSYPDTQYF. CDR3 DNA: TGTGCCAGCAGTCCGGGACATCTATCGTACCCAGATACGCAGTATTTT.